What follows is one TCR beta chain and its context. The sample is drawn from a study of blood T cell repertoires in COVID-19. TCRdb's table, derived via immunoSEQ multiplex PCR, lists solely in-frame clones and lacks some. The sample gives fewer than 150,000 clones, 80% to 90% of which show up once; 4.3% is in the top ten. The V and J ends lost 5 bases and 0 bases respectively, with 16 bases between them. The CDR3 covers 16 residues. The V gene's germline CDR1 is MDHEN and CDR2 SYDVKM. This receptor was taken from a woman in her forties with acute or convalescent COVID-19. This sequence joins TRBV28 and TRBJ1-1; D is perhaps TRBD1 (6 bases). Sequenced: peripheral blood. The CDR3 spells CASSPPTGTLNTEAFF. CDR3 nucleotides: TGTGCCAGCAGTCCCCCGACAGGAACCTTGAACACTGAAGCTTTCTTT.